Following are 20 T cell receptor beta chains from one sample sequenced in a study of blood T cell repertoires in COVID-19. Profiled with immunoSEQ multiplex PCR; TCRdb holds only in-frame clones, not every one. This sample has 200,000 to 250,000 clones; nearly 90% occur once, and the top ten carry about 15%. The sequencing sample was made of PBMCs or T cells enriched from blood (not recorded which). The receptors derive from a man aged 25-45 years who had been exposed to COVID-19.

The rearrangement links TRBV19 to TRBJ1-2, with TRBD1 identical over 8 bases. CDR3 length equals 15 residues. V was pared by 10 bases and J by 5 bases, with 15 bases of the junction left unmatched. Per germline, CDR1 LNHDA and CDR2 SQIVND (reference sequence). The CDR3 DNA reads TGTGCCACCAGACAGGACAGGGAGCTGGGATATGGCTACACCTTC. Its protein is CATRQDRELGYGYTF.

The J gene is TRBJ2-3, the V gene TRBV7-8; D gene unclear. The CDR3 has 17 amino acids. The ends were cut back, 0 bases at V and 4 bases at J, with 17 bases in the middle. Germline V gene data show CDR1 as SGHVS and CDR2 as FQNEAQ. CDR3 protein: CASSLAFSALAADTQYF. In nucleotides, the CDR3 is TGTGCCAGCAGCTTAGCCTTTTCCGCCCTCGCAGCAGATACGCAGTATTTT.

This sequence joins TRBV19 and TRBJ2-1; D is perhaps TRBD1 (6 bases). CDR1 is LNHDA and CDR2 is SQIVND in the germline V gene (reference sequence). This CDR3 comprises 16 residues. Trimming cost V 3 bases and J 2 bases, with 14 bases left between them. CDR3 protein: CASSIQGSHTYNEQFF. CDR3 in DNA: TGTGCCAGTAGTATTCAGGGGTCCCACACCTACAATGAGCAGTTCTTC. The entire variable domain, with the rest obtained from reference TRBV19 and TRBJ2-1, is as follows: DGGITQSPKYLFRKEGQNVTLSCEQNLNHDAMYWYRQDPGQGLRLIYYSQIVNDFQKGDIAEGYSVSREKKESFPLTVTSAQKNPTAFYLCASSIQGSHTYNEQFFGPGTRLTVL.

The CDR3 DNA reads as TGCGCCAGCAGCTTGGTCGGGGGAGAGGTAAACACCGGGGAGCTGTTTTTT. This sequence encodes CASSLVGGEVNTGELFF. This sequence joins TRBV5-1 and TRBJ2-2; the D gene is possibly TRBD2 (6 bases). The CDR3 spans 17 residues. Germline V gene data show CDR1 as SGHRS and CDR2 as YFSETQ. The V and J ends lost 0 bases and 2 bases respectively, with 14 bases between them.

CDR3 residues: CASSQVASYEQYF. In DNA form, the CDR3 reads TGTGCCAGCAGCCAAGTGGCTAGCTACGAGCAGTACTTC. V gene TRBV3-1 (or the pseudogene TRBV3-2) combines with J gene TRBJ2-7; D is uncertain. Per the germline V gene, CDR1 is LGHDT and CDR2 is YNNKEL (reference sequence). V was pared by 1 base and J by 3 bases, with 7 bases between. The CDR3 is 13 residues long.

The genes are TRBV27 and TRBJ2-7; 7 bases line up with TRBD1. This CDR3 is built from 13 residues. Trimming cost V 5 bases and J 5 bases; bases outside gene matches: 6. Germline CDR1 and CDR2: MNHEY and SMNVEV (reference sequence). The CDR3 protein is CASSRPQGNEQYF. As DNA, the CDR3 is TGTGCCAGCAGTCGACCACAGGGGAACGAGCAGTACTTC.

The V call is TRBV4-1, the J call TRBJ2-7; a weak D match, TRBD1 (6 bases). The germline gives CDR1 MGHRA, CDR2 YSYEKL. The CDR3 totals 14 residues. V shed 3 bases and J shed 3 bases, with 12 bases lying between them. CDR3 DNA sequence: TGCGCCAGCAGCCATCTAGGGGGATACTACGAGCAGTACTTC. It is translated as CASSHLGGYYEQYF.

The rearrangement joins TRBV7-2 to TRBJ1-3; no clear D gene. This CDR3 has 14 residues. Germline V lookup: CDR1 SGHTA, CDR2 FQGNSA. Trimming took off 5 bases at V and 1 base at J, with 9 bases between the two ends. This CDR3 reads CASSRGGSGNTIYF. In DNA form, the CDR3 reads TGTGCCAGCAGCCGCGGCGGATCTGGAAACACCATATATTTT. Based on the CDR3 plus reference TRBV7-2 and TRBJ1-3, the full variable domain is GAGVSQSPSNKVTEKGKDVELRCDPISGHTALYWYRQSLGQGLEFLIYFQGNSAPDKSGLPSDRFSAERTGGSVSTLTIQRTQQEDSAVYLCASSRGGSGNTIYFGEGSWLTVV.

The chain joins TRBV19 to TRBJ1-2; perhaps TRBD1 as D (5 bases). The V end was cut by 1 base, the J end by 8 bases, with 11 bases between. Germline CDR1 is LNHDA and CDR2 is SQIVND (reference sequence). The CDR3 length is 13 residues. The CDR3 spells CASSIVEQGGYTF. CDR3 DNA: TGTGCCAGTAGTATAGTGGAGCAGGGCGGCTACACCTTC.

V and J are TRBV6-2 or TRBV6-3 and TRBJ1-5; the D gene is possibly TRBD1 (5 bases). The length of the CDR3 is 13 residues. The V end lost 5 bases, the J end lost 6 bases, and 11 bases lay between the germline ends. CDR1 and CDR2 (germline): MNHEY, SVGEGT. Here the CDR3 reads CASSNRGVQPQHF. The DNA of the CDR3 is TGTGCCAGCAGTAACCGGGGGGTTCAGCCCCAGCATTTT.

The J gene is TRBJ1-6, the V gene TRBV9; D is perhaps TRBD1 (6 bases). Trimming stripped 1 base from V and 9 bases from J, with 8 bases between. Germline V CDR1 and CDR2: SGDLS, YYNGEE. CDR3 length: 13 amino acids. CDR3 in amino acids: CASSVQGSSPLHF. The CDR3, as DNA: TGTGCCAGCAGCGTACAGGGGAGTTCACCCCTCCACTTT.

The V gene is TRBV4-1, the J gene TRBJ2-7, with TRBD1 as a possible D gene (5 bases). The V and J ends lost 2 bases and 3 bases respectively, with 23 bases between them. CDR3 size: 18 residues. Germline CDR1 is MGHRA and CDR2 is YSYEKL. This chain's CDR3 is CASSQKPQGPPPRYEQYF. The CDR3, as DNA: TGCGCCAGCAGCCAAAAACCGCAGGGTCCCCCACCCCGCTACGAGCAGTACTTC.

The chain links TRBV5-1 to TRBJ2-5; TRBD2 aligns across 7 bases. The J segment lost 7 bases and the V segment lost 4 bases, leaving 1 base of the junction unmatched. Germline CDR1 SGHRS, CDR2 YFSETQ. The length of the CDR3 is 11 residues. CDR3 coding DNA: TGCGCCAGCAGCCCGGGGGGGACCCAGTACTTC. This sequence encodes CASSPGGTQYF. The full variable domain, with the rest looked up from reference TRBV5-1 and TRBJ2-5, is KAGVTQTPRYLIKTRGQQVTLSCSPISGHRSVSWYQQTPGQGLQFLFEYFSETQRNKGNFPGRFSGRQFSNSRSEMNVSTLELGDSALYLCASSPGGTQYFGPGTRLLVL.

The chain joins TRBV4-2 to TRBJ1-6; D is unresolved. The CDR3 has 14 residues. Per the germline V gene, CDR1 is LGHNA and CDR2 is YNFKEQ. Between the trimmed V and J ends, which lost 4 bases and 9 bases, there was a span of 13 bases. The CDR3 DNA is TGTGCCAGCAGCCCCAACAGCCGGGGTTCACCCCTCCACTTT. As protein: CASSPNSRGSPLHF.

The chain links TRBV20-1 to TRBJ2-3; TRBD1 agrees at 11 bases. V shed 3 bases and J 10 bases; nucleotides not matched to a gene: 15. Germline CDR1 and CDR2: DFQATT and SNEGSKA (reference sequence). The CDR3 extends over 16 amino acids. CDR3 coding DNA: TGCAGTGCTAGTGATACCGGGACAGGGGGACTAGCTGCGCAGTATTTT. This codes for CSASDTGTGGLAAQYF.

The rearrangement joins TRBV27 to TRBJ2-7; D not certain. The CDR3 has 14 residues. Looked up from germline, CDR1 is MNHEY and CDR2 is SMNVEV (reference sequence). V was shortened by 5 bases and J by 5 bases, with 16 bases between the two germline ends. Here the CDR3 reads CASSALGSHNEQYF. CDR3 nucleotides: TGTGCCAGCAGTGCTCTAGGCAGCCATAACGAGCAGTACTTC.

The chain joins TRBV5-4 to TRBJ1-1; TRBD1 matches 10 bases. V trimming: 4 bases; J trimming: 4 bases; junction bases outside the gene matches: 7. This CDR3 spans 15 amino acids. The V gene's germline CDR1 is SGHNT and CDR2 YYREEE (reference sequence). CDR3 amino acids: CASSTPTGGITEAFF. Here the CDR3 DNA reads TGTGCCAGCAGCACCCCGACAGGGGGCATCACTGAAGCTTTCTTT.

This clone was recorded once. The chain's CDR3 is CASSEAGGGYTF. The CDR3 DNA reads TGTGCCAGCAGCGAAGCAGGGGGTGGCTACACCTTC. The rearrangement joins TRBV5-6 to TRBJ1-2; 7 nucleotides align to TRBD1. This CDR3 is built from 12 residues. Unmatched junction bases numbered 4, after V lost 4 bases and J lost 7 bases. Germline loops: CDR1 SGHDT, CDR2 YYEEEE. Complete variable domain (other parts from reference TRBV5-6 and TRBJ1-2): DAGVTQSPTHLIKTRGQQVTLRCSPKSGHDTVSWYQQALGQGPQFIFQYYEEEERQRGNFPDRFSGHQFPNYSSELNVNALLLGDSALYLCASSEAGGGYTFGSGTRLTVV.

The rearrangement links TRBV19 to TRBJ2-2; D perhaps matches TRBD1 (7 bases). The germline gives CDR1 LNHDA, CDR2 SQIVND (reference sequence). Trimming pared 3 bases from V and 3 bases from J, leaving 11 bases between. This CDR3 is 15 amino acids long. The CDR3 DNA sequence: TGTGCCAGTAGTATGCGGGACAGCTACACCGGGGAGCTGTTTTTT. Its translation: CASSMRDSYTGELFF.

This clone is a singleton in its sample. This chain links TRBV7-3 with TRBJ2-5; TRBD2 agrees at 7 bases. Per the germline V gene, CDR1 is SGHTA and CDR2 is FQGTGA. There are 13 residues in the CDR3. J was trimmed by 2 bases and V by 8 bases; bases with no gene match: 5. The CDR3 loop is CASAGGFQETQYF. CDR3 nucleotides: TGTGCCAGCGCCGGGGGGTTTCAAGAGACCCAGTACTTC. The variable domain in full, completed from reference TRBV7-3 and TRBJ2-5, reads GAGVSQTPSNKVTEKGKYVELRCDPISGHTALYWYRQSLGQGPEFLIYFQGTGAADDSGLPNDRFFAVRPEGSVSTLKIQRTERGDSAVYLCASAGGFQETQYFGPGTRLLVL.